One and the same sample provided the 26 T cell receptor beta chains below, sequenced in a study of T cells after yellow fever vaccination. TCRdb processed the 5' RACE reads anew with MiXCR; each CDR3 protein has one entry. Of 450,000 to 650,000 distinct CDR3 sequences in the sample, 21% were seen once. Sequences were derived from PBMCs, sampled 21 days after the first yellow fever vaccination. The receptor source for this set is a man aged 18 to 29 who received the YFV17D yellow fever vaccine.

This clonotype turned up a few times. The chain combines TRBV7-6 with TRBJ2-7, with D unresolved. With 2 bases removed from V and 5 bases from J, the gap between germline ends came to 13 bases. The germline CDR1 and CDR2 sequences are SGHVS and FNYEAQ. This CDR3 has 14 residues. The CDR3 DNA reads TGTGCCAGCAGCTTAACGGGTTTCAAGGACGAGCAGTACTTC. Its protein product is CASSLTGFKDEQYF.

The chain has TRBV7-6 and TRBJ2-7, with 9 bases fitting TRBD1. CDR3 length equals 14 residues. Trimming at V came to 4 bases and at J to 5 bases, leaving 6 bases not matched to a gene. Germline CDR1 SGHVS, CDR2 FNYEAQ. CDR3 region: CASSSWDRENEQYV. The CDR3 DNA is TGTGCCAGCAGCTCTTGGGACAGGGAAAACGAGCAGTACGTC.

The CDR3 spells CASSSGDLYNEQFF. The DNA of the CDR3 is TGCGCCAGCAGCTCAGGGGACCTATACAATGAGCAGTTCTTC. This sequence joins TRBV5-1 and TRBJ2-1, with D perhaps TRBD1 (6 bases). The germline gives CDR1 SGHRS, CDR2 YFSETQ. The CDR3 has 14 amino acids. V lost 3 bases, J lost 4 bases, and 11 bases lay in between.

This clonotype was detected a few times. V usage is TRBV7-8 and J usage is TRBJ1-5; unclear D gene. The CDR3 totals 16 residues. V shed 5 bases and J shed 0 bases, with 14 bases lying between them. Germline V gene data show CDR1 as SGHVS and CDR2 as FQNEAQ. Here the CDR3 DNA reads TGTGCCAGCAGCCCACGGTTGAGGGATAGCAATCAGCCCCAGCATTTT. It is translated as CASSPRLRDSNQPQHF.

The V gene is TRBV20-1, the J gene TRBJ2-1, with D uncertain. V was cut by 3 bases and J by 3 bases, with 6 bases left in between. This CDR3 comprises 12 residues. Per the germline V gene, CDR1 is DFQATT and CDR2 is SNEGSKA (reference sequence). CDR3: CSASLDYNEQFF. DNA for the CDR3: TGCAGTGCTAGCTTGGACTACAATGAGCAGTTCTTC.

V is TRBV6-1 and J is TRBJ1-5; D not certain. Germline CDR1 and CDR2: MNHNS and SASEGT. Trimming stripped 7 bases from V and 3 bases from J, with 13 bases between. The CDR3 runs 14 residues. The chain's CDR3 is CASKRHPNNQPQHF. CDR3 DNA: TGTGCCAGCAAAAGACACCCGAACAATCAGCCCCAGCATTTT.

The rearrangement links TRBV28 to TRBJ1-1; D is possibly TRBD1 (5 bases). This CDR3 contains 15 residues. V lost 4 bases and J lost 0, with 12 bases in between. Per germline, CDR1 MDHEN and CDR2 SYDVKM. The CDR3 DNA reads TGTGCCAGCAGTTCCCCGACAGCCCTGAACACTGAAGCTTTCTTT. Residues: CASSSPTALNTEAFF.

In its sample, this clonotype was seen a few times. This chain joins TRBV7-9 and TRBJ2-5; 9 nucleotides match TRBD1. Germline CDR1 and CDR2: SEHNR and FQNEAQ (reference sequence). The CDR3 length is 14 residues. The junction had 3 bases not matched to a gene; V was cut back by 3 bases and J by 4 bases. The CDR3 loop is CASSFTGGAETQYF. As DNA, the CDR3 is TGTGCCAGCAGCTTCACAGGGGGCGCAGAGACCCAGTACTTC.

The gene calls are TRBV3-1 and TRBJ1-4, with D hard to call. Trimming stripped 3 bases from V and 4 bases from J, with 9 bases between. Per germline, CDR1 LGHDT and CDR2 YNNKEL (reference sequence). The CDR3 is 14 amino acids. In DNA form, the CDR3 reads TGTGCCAGCAGCCAGATCGCGGGTAATGAAAAACTGTTTTTT. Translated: CASSQIAGNEKLFF.

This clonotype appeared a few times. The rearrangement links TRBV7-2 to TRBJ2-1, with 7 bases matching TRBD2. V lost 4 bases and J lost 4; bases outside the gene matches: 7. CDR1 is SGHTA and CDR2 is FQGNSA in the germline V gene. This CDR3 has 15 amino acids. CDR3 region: CASSWGGNRYNEQFF. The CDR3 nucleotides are TGTGCCAGCAGCTGGGGAGGGAATAGGTACAATGAGCAGTTCTTC.

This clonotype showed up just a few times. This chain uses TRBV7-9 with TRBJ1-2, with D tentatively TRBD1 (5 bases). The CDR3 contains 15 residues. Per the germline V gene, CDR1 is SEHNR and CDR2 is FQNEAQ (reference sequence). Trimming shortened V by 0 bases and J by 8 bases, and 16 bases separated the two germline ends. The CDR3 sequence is CASSLALGGSRGYTF. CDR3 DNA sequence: TGTGCCAGCAGCTTAGCGCTTGGGGGGTCGCGCGGCTACACCTTC.

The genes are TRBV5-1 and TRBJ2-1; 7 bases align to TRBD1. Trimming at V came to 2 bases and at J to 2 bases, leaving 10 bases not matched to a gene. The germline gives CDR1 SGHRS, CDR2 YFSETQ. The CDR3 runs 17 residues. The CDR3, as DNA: TGCGCCAGCAGCTTCCTCAGGGGGACGTTCGCCTACAATGAGCAGTTCTTC. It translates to CASSFLRGTFAYNEQFF.

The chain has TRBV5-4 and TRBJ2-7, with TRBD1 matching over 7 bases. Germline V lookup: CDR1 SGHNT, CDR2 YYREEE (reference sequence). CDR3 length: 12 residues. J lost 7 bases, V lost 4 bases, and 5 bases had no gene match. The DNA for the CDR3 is TGTGCCAGCAGCCAACAGGGGAGAGAGCAGTACTTC. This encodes CASSQQGREQYF.

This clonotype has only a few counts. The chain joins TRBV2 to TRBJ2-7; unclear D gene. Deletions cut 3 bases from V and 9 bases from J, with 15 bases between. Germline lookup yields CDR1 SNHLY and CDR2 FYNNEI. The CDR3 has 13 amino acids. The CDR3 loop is CASSESNTLVQYV. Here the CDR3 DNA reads TGTGCCAGCAGTGAGTCGAATACCTTGGTGCAGTACGTC.

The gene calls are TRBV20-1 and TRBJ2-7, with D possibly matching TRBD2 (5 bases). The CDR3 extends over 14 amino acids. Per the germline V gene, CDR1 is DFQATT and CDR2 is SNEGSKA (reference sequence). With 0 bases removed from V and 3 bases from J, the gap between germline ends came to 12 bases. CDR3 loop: CSARDAGRIYEQYF. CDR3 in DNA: TGCAGTGCTAGAGACGCGGGCAGAATCTACGAGCAGTACTTC.

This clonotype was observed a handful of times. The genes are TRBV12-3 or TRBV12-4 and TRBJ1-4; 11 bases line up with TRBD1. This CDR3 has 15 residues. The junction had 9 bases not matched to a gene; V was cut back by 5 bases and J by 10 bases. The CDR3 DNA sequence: TGTGCCAGCAGTCTTGCCGGGACAGGGGGTGGAAAACTGTTTTTT. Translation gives CASSLAGTGGGKLFF.

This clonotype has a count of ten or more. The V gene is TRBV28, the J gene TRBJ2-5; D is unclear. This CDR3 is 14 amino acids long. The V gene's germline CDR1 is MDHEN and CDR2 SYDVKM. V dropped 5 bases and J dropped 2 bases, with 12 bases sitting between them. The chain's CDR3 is CASSTTRFQETQYF. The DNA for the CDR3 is TGTGCCAGCAGTACTACACGGTTTCAAGAGACCCAGTACTTC.

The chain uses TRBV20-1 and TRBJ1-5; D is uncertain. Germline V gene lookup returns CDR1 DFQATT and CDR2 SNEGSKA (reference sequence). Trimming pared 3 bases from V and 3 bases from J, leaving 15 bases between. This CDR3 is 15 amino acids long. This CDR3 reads CSASEAGKPNQPQHF. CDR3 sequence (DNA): TGCAGTGCTAGTGAAGCGGGGAAACCCAATCAGCCCCAGCATTTT.

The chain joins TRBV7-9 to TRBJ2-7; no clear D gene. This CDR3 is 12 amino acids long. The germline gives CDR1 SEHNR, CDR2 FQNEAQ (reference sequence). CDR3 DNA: TGTGCCAGCAGCCCAGTAGGTTCGCGGTGGGACGTC. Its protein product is CASSPVGSRWDV.

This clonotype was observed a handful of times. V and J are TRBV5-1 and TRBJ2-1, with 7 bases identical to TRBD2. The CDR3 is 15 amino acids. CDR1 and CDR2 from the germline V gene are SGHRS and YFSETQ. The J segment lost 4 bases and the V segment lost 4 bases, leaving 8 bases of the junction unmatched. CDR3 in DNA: TGCGCCAGCAGCCCGGGGGGACTCGATTACAATGAGCAGTTCTTC. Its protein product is CASSPGGLDYNEQFF.

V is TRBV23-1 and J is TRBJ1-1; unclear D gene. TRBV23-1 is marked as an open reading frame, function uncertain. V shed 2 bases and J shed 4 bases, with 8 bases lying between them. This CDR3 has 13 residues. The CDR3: CASSQPVRTEAFF. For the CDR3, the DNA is TGCGCCAGCAGTCAACCGGTGCGCACTGAAGCTTTCTTT.

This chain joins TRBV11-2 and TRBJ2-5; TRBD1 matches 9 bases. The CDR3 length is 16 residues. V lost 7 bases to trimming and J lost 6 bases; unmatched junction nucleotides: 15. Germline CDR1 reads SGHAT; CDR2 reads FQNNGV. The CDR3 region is CASTPFRDRVIKTQYF. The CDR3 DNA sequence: TGTGCCAGCACCCCCTTCCGGGACAGGGTGATCAAGACCCAGTACTTC.

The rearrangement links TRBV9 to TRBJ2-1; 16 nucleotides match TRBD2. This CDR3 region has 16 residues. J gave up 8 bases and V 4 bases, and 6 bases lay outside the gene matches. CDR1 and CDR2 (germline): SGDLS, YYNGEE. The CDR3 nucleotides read TGTGCCAGCAGCCCCCTGGGACTAGCGGGGGGGCATGAGCAGTTCTTC. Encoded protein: CASSPLGLAGGHEQFF.

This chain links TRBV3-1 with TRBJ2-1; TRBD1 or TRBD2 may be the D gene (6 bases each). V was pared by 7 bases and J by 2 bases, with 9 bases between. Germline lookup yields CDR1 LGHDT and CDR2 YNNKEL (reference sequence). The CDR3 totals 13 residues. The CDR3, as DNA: TGTGCCAGCACGGGGGACACCTACAATGAGCAGTTCTTC. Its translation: CASTGDTYNEQFF.

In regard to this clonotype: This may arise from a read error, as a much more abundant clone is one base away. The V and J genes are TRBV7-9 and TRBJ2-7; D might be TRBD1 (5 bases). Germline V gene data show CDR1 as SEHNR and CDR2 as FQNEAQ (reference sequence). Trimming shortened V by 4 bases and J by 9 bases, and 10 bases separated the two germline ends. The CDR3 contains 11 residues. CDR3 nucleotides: TGTGCCAGCAGCTCAGGGTCCGGGCAGTACGTC. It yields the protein CASSSGSGQYV.

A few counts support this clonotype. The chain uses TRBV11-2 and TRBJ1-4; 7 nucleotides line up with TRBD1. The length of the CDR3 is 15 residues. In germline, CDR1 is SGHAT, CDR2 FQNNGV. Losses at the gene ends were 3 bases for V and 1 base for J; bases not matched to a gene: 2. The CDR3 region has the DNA TGTGCCAGCAGCTTCAGGGGGAGAACTAATGAAAAACTGTTTTTT. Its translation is CASSFRGRTNEKLFF.